Listed here is a single T cell receptor (beta chain). The antigen is not known. TCRdb re-analysed the 5' RACE reads in MiXCR, keeping a single row per CDR3 protein. Found here are around 200,000 distinct CDR3 sequences, around 10% of them singletons; the top ten hold about 5.5%. CDR3 length equals 17 residues. Germline V gives CDR1 LGHNA, CDR2 YSLEER. Trimming removed 4 bases from V and 5 bases from J, with 23 bases in between. This specimen comes from a study of identical twins. Study outcomes and limitations: One should note that invariant MAIT and iNKT cells could partly confound zero-insertion analyses.

The chain has TRBV4-3 and TRBJ2-5, with TRBD2 as a possible D gene (7 bases). Sequencing was done on a sample of memory (CD45RO+) T cells sorted from blood. This TCR came from a woman aged 18-29 years in good health. The CDR3 nucleotides read TGCGCCAGCAGCCCCGAAGGGGGGAGGGCGAGGGGGGAGACCCAGTACTTC. Translation gives CASSPEGGRARGETQYF.